Below, one T cell receptor beta chain is given with its context. The antigen remains undetermined. This specimen belongs to a study of cytomegalovirus exposure and HLA in healthy donors. Study results and caveats: Researchers reported that a few CMV-associated chains were confirmed in vitro as CMV antigen-specific.

The length of the CDR3 is 12 residues. V was pared by 6 bases and J by 6 bases, with 12 bases between. Germline V gene lookup returns CDR1 KGHSH and CDR2 LQKENI. The PCR made use of 60 Vbeta and 13 Jbeta primers. Here immunoSEQ multiplex PCR was the method, and the copy in TCRdb shows in-frame clones only, minus some. The table has hundreds of thousands of clones, roughly 70% seen once. Sequenced material: PBMCs. This clonotype was obtained from a female donor in good health and CMV-seronegative. The chain combines TRBV18 with TRBJ2-7; D is perhaps TRBD1 (5 bases). This CDR3 reads CASSSPGLEQYF. In DNA form, the CDR3 reads TGTGCCAGCTCCTCCCCAGGGCTCGAGCAGTACTTC. The complete variable domain, with remaining parts taken from reference TRBV18 and TRBJ2-7, reads NAGVMQNPRHLVRRRGQEARLRCSPMKGHSHVYWYRQLPEEGLKFMVYLQKENIIDESGMPKERFSAEFPKEGPSILRIQQVVRGDSAAYFCASSSPGLEQYFGPGTRLTVT.